The rows below give T cell receptor beta chains drawn from one sample of a study of T cell changes during pregnancy in multiple sclerosis. The method was immunoSEQ multiplex PCR; TCRdb's version includes in-frame clones alone and lacks a portion of them. The table has over 65,000 clones, more than 85% seen once. The sample here was peripheral blood, taken in the first trimester of pregnancy. The origin of the receptors is a female donor with multiple sclerosis, enrolled in a pregnancy study. Both conserved end residues are part of each CDR3. The D gene is left open where the match is weak. Clone size appears in some rows only: once, few, many, or a class for an expanded clone.

D gene: NA
V gene: TRBV6-6
J gene: TRBJ2-2
CDR3 length: 13
clone size: NA
CDR3 protein: CASSDFGGGELFF
CDR3 DNA: TGTGCCAGCAGTGATTTCGGGGGTGGGGAGCTGTTTTTT

D gene: TRBD1
V gene: TRBV2
J gene: TRBJ1-2
CDR3 length: 14
clone size: NA
CDR3 protein: CASSHRGHNYGYTF
CDR3 DNA: TGTGCCAGCAGCCACAGGGGGCACAACTATGGCTACACCTTC

D gene: NA
V gene: TRBV30
J gene: TRBJ2-4
CDR3 length: 14
clone size: NA
CDR3 protein: CAWSGRQAKNIQYF
CDR3 DNA: TGTGCCTGGAGCGGCAGGCAGGCCAAAAACATTCAGTACTTC

D gene: NA
V gene: TRBV6-5
J gene: TRBJ2-3
CDR3 length: 14
clone size: once
CDR3 protein: CASNPLSSTDTQYF
CDR3 DNA: TGTGCCAGCAACCCCCTAAGTTCCACAGATACGCAGTATTTT

D gene: TRBD1
V gene: TRBV7-2
J gene: TRBJ1-5
CDR3 length: 15
clone size: NA
CDR3 protein: CASSSLDRLNQPQHF
CDR3 DNA: TGTGCCAGCAGCTCGTTGGACAGGTTGAATCAGCCCCAGCATTTT

D gene: TRBD1
V gene: TRBV19
J gene: TRBJ2-7
CDR3 length: 14
clone size: few
CDR3 protein: CASSLQGGSYEQYF
CDR3 DNA: TGTGCCAGTAGTCTACAGGGGGGATCCTACGAGCAGTACTTC

D gene: NA
V gene: TRBV19
J gene: TRBJ2-7
CDR3 length: 15
clone size: NA
CDR3 protein: CASSIGHGGLREQYF
CDR3 DNA: TGTGCCAGTAGTATAGGCCACGGGGGACTGAGAGAGCAGTACTTC

D gene: TRBD1
V gene: TRBV9
J gene: TRBJ2-1
CDR3 length: 13
clone size: NA
CDR3 protein: CASSARGRDEQFF
CDR3 DNA: TGTGCCAGCAGCGCCAGGGGGCGGGATGAGCAGTTCTTC

D gene: TRBD1
V gene: TRBV4-3
J gene: TRBJ2-1
CDR3 length: 15
clone size: NA
CDR3 protein: CASSLDRGNYNEQFF
CDR3 DNA: TGCGCCAGCAGCCTAGACAGGGGGAACTACAATGAGCAGTTCTTC

D gene: NA
V gene: TRBV19
J gene: TRBJ2-4
CDR3 length: 16
clone size: NA
CDR3 protein: CASSPFGGLAKNIQYF
CDR3 DNA: TGTGCCAGTAGTCCTTTTGGGGGCTTAGCCAAAAACATTCAGTACTTC

D gene: TRBD2
V gene: TRBV11-2
J gene: TRBJ2-3
CDR3 length: 16
clone size: NA
CDR3 protein: CASSLRLAGGTDTQYF
CDR3 DNA: TGTGCCAGCAGCTTGCGACTAGCGGGGGGCACAGATACGCAGTATTTT

D gene: NA
V gene: TRBV28
J gene: TRBJ1-1
CDR3 length: 11
clone size: NA
CDR3 protein: CASNSYTEAFF
CDR3 DNA: TGTGCCAGCAATTCCTACACTGAAGCTTTCTTT

D gene: NA
V gene: TRBV4-1
J gene: TRBJ1-1
CDR3 length: 14
clone size: NA
CDR3 protein: CASSKSGGDTEAFF
CDR3 DNA: TGCGCCAGCAGCAAATCGGGCGGGGACACTGAAGCTTTCTTT

D gene: TRBD1
V gene: TRBV5-8
J gene: TRBJ1-1
CDR3 length: 15
clone size: NA
CDR3 protein: CASSLAGRGRTEAFF
CDR3 DNA: TGTGCCAGCAGCTTGGCTGGCAGGGGGCGTACTGAAGCTTTCTTT

D gene: NA
V gene: TRBV9
J gene: TRBJ1-6
CDR3 length: 13
clone size: once
CDR3 protein: CASSERGTSPLHF
CDR3 DNA: TGTGCCAGCAGCGAACGGGGTACTTCACCCCTCCACTTT

D gene: NA
V gene: TRBV19
J gene: TRBJ2-7
CDR3 length: 14
clone size: NA
CDR3 protein: CASSITGRVYEQYF
CDR3 DNA: TGTGCCAGTAGTATCACCGGCAGGGTCTACGAGCAGTACTTC

D gene: NA
V gene: TRBV18
J gene: TRBJ2-1
CDR3 length: 13
clone size: NA
CDR3 protein: CASSPPSYNEQFF
CDR3 DNA: TGTGCCAGCTCACCACCCAGCTACAATGAGCAGTTCTTC

D gene: TRBD1
V gene: TRBV9
J gene: TRBJ1-2
CDR3 length: 15
clone size: NA
CDR3 protein: CASSVGQGNNYGYTF
CDR3 DNA: TGTGCCAGCAGCGTAGGACAGGGAAACAACTATGGCTACACCTTC

D gene: TRBD1
V gene: TRBV5-1
J gene: TRBJ2-2
CDR3 length: 18
clone size: NA
CDR3 protein: CASSLGVPGQGDTGELFF
CDR3 DNA: TGCGCCAGCAGCTTGGGGGTCCCGGGACAGGGCGACACCGGGGAGCTGTTTTTT

D gene: TRBD1
V gene: TRBV5-1
J gene: TRBJ1-2
CDR3 length: 14
clone size: NA
CDR3 protein: CASSTGGQGSGYTF
CDR3 DNA: TGCGCCAGCAGCACAGGGGGACAGGGTTCCGGCTACACCTTC

D gene: TRBD1
V gene: TRBV6-1
J gene: TRBJ1-2
CDR3 length: 10
clone size: once
CDR3 protein: CASGTGGYTF
CDR3 DNA: TGTGCCAGCGGGACAGGTGGCTACACCTTC

D gene: TRBD2
V gene: TRBV7-9
J gene: TRBJ2-7
CDR3 length: 17
clone size: NA
CDR3 protein: CASSSLLAGLSSYEQYF
CDR3 DNA: TGTGCCAGCAGCTCCCTCTTAGCGGGACTGAGCTCCTACGAGCAGTACTTC

D gene: NA
V gene: TRBV6-6
J gene: TRBJ2-3
CDR3 length: 16
clone size: NA
CDR3 protein: CASSYWYERATDTQYF
CDR3 DNA: TGTGCCAGCAGTTACTGGTACGAGCGGGCCACAGATACGCAGTATTTT

D gene: NA
V gene: TRBV6-5
J gene: TRBJ1-1
CDR3 length: 15
clone size: NA
CDR3 protein: CASSRTARSGFEAFF
CDR3 DNA: TGTGCCAGCAGCCGGACAGCTCGATCGGGATTTGAAGCTTTCTTT

D gene: NA
V gene: TRBV7-6
J gene: TRBJ2-1
CDR3 length: 16
clone size: NA
CDR3 protein: CASSLLAESSYNEQFF
CDR3 DNA: TGTGCCAGCAGCTTATTGGCGGAGAGCTCCTACAATGAGCAGTTCTTC

D gene: NA
V gene: TRBV19
J gene: TRBJ1-5
CDR3 length: 17
clone size: NA
CDR3 protein: CASSSPGRYDSNQPQHF
CDR3 DNA: TGTGCCAGTAGTTCTCCAGGGAGGTATGATAGCAATCAGCCCCAGCATTTT

D gene: TRBD1
V gene: TRBV6-1
J gene: TRBJ1-1
CDR3 length: 13
clone size: few
CDR3 protein: CASISDRATEAFF
CDR3 DNA: TGTGCCAGCATCTCGGACAGGGCCACTGAAGCTTTCTTT

D gene: TRBD2
V gene: TRBV14
J gene: TRBJ2-1
CDR3 length: 16
clone size: NA
CDR3 protein: CASSQEVVSGSNEQFF
CDR3 DNA: TGTGCCAGCAGCCAAGAGGTTGTTAGCGGGAGCAATGAGCAGTTCTTC

D gene: NA
V gene: TRBV18
J gene: TRBJ2-5
CDR3 length: 15
clone size: NA
CDR3 protein: CASSPSVGQGETQYF
CDR3 DNA: TGTGCCAGCTCACCATCGGTCGGACAAGGAGAGACCCAGTACTTC

D gene: TRBD1
V gene: TRBV9
J gene: TRBJ1-6
CDR3 length: 17
clone size: NA
CDR3 protein: CASSFEDRSSYNSPLHF
CDR3 DNA: TGTGCCAGCAGCTTCGAGGACAGGAGCTCCTATAATTCACCCCTCCACTTT

D gene: TRBD1
V gene: TRBV5-4
J gene: TRBJ2-5
CDR3 length: 15
clone size: NA
CDR3 protein: CASSSTGTDQETQYF
CDR3 DNA: TGTGCCAGCAGCTCGACCGGGACAGACCAAGAGACCCAGTACTTC

D gene: NA
V gene: TRBV11-2
J gene: TRBJ2-6
CDR3 length: 16
clone size: NA
CDR3 protein: CASSPLGGSGANVLTF
CDR3 DNA: TGTGCCAGCAGCCCCCTTGGCGGCTCTGGGGCCAACGTCCTGACTTTC

D gene: NA
V gene: TRBV7-9
J gene: TRBJ1-6
CDR3 length: 14
clone size: NA
CDR3 protein: CASSQDSLNSPLHF
CDR3 DNA: TGTGCCAGCAGTCAAGACAGTTTGAATTCACCCCTCCACTTT

D gene: TRBD2
V gene: TRBV6-5
J gene: TRBJ2-1
CDR3 length: 15
clone size: once
CDR3 protein: CASSNLAGGYNEQFF
CDR3 DNA: TGTGCCAGCAGTAACCTAGCGGGGGGATACAATGAGCAGTTCTTC

D gene: TRBD1
V gene: TRBV6-5
J gene: TRBJ1-1
CDR3 length: 14
clone size: NA
CDR3 protein: CASSFRTGNTEAFF
CDR3 DNA: TGTGCCAGCAGTTTCCGGACAGGGAACACTGAAGCTTTCTTT

D gene: TRBD2
V gene: TRBV28
J gene: TRBJ2-1
CDR3 length: 15
clone size: NA
CDR3 protein: CASSNGGGYNNEQFF
CDR3 DNA: TGTGCCAGCAGCAACGGGGGGGGGTACAACAATGAGCAGTTCTTC

D gene: TRBD2
V gene: TRBV10-3
J gene: TRBJ2-2
CDR3 length: 17
clone size: once
CDR3 protein: CAISELRDYNNTGELFF
CDR3 DNA: TGTGCCATCAGTGAGTTGAGGGACTACAATAACACCGGGGAGCTGTTTTTT

D gene: TRBD1
V gene: TRBV5-1
J gene: TRBJ1-5
CDR3 length: 15
clone size: NA
CDR3 protein: CASSLAGGGNQPQHF
CDR3 DNA: TGCGCCAGCAGCTTGGCAGGGGGCGGCAATCAGCCCCAGCATTTT

D gene: NA
V gene: TRBV10-2
J gene: TRBJ2-3
CDR3 length: 15
clone size: NA
CDR3 protein: CASSEGGASTDTQYF
CDR3 DNA: TGCGCCAGCAGTGAAGGGGGAGCTTCCACAGATACGCAGTATTTT

D gene: NA
V gene: TRBV13
J gene: TRBJ2-7
CDR3 length: 16
clone size: NA
CDR3 protein: CASSLGPGRVGNEQYF
CDR3 DNA: TGTGCCAGCAGCTTAGGCCCCGGCAGGGTAGGTAACGAGCAGTACTTC

D gene: NA
V gene: TRBV4-2
J gene: TRBJ1-1
CDR3 length: 14
clone size: NA
CDR3 protein: CASSQRDPNTEAFF
CDR3 DNA: TGTGCCAGCAGCCAAAGAGATCCGAACACTGAAGCTTTCTTT

D gene: NA
V gene: TRBV6-1
J gene: TRBJ1-1
CDR3 length: 14
clone size: NA
CDR3 protein: CASGLGGFGTEAFF
CDR3 DNA: TGTGCCAGCGGACTAGGGGGGTTTGGCACTGAAGCTTTCTTT

D gene: TRBD1
V gene: TRBV28
J gene: TRBJ1-2
CDR3 length: 14
clone size: NA
CDR3 protein: CASSLGRGLDGYTF
CDR3 DNA: TGTGCCAGCAGTTTAGGCAGGGGGCTCGATGGCTACACCTTC

D gene: NA
V gene: TRBV7-9
J gene: TRBJ2-2
CDR3 length: 12
clone size: NA
CDR3 protein: CASSSSFGELFF
CDR3 DNA: TGTGCCAGCAGCTCCTCGTTCGGGGAGCTGTTTTTT

D gene: NA
V gene: TRBV12-5
J gene: TRBJ1-5
CDR3 length: 13
clone size: NA
CDR3 protein: CASGINSNQPQHF
CDR3 DNA: TGTGCTAGTGGTATAAATAGCAATCAGCCCCAGCATTTT

D gene: NA
V gene: TRBV28
J gene: TRBJ1-2
CDR3 length: 13
clone size: NA
CDR3 protein: CASSLFGGRGYTF
CDR3 DNA: TGTGCCAGCAGTTTATTCGGGGGGCGAGGCTACACCTTC

D gene: NA
V gene: TRBV18
J gene: TRBJ1-5
CDR3 length: 14
clone size: NA
CDR3 protein: CASSPQGSDQPQHF
CDR3 DNA: TGTGCCAGCTCACCGCAGGGGTCGGATCAGCCCCAGCATTTT

D gene: TRBD2
V gene: TRBV18
J gene: TRBJ2-7
CDR3 length: 17
clone size: NA
CDR3 protein: CATSRTSGAPGTYEQYF
CDR3 DNA: TGTGCCACCTCCCGGACTAGCGGGGCCCCAGGAACCTACGAGCAGTACTTC

D gene: NA
V gene: TRBV10-3
J gene: TRBJ1-1
CDR3 length: 15
clone size: NA
CDR3 protein: CATGWGGTWSAETFF
CDR3 DNA: TGTGCCACCGGCTGGGGGGGAACTTGGTCTGCTGAAACTTTCTTT

D gene: NA
V gene: TRBV7-9
J gene: TRBJ1-1
CDR3 length: 15
clone size: NA
CDR3 protein: CASSSLGSQQAEAFF
CDR3 DNA: TGTGCCAGCAGCTCCCTCGGGTCCCAACAGGCTGAAGCTTTCTTT

D gene: NA
V gene: TRBV7-9
J gene: TRBJ2-7
CDR3 length: 13
clone size: NA
CDR3 protein: CASSLRGSHEQYF
CDR3 DNA: TGTGCCAGCAGCTTACGGGGGTCCCACGAGCAGTACTTC

D gene: TRBD2
V gene: TRBV5-1
J gene: TRBJ2-5
CDR3 length: 16
clone size: NA
CDR3 protein: CASSFLAGGSQETQYF
CDR3 DNA: TGCGCCAGCAGCTTTCTAGCGGGGGGATCCCAAGAGACCCAGTACTTC

D gene: NA
V gene: TRBV21-1
J gene: TRBJ2-7
CDR3 length: 15
clone size: NA
CDR3 protein: CASSKRVASSYEQYF
CDR3 DNA: TGTGCCAGCAGCAAAAGGGTAGCGAGCTCCTACGAGCAGTACTTC